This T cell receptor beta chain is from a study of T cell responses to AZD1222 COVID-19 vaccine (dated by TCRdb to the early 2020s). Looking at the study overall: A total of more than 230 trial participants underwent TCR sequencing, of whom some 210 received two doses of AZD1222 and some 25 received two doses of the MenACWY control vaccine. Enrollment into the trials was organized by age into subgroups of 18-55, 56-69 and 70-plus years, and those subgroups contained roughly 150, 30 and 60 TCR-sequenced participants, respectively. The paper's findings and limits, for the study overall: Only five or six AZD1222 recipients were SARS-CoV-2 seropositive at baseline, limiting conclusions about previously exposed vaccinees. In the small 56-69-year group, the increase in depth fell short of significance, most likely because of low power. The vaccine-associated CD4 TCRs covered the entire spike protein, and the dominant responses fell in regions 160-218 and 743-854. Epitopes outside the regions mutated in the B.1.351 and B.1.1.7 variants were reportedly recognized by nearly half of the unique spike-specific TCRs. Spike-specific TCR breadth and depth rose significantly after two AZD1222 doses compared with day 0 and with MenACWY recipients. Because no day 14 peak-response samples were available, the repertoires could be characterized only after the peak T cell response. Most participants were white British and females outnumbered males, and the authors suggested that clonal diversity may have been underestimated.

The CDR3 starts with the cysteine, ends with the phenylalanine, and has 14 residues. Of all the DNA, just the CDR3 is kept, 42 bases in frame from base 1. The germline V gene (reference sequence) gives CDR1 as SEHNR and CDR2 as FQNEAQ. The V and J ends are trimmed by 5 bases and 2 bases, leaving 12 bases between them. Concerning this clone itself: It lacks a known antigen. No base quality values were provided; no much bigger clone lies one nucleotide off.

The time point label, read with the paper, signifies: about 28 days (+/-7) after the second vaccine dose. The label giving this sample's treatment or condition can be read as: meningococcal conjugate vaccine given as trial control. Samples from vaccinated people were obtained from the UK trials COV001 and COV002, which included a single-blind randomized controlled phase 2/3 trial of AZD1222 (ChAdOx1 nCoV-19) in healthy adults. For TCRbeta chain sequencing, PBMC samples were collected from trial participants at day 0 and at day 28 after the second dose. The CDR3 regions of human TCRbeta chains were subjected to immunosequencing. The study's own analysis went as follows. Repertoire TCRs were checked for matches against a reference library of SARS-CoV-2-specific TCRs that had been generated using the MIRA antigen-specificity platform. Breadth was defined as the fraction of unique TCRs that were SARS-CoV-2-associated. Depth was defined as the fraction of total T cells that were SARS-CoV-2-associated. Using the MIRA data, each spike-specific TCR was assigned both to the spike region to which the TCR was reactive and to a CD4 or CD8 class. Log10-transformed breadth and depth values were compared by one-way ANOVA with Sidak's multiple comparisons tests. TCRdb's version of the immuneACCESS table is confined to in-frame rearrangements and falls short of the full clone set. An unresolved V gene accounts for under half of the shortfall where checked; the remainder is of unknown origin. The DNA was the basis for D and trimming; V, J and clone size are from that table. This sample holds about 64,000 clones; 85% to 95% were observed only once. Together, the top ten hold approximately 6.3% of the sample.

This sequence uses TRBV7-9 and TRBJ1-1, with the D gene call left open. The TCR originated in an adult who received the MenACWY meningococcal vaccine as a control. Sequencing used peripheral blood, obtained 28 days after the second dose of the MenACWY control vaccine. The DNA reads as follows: TGTGCCAGCAGCCTAGTAAATCCTAACACTGAAGCTTTCTTT. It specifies CASSLVNPNTEAFF.